Below are 5 T cell receptor beta chains sequenced from a single sample in a study of blood T cell repertoires in COVID-19. Assay used: immunoSEQ multiplex PCR; TCRdb lists only in-frame clones, some missing. The sample has around 150,000 clones, approximately 73% seen once. The sample was peripheral blood. The receptors here all came from a woman older than 75 with acute or convalescent COVID-19.

This clone appeared a few times. The chain uses TRBV27 and TRBJ1-1, with 7 bases lining up with TRBD1. J gave up 4 bases and V 5 bases, and 10 bases lay outside the gene matches. CDR3 size: 15 residues. Germline V CDR1 and CDR2: MNHEY, SMNVEV (reference sequence). Written as DNA, the CDR3 is TGTGCCAGCAGTCGTAATCCGGACAGGCCCACTGAAGCTTTCTTT. It encodes CASSRNPDRPTEAFF.

This clone was counted a single time. The rearrangement uses TRBV7-3 and TRBJ2-2, with 7 positions matching TRBD1. Germline V gene lookup returns CDR1 SGHTA and CDR2 FQGTGA. The CDR3 is made up of 16 amino acids. Germline trimming cut 2 bases from V and 3 bases from J; bases unmatched to any gene: 6. CDR3 amino acids: CASSLVAGGDTGELFF. The CDR3 nucleotides read TGTGCCAGCAGCTTAGTGGCAGGGGGTGACACCGGGGAGCTGTTTTTT.

The rearrangement links TRBV18 to TRBJ1-4; D remains unclear. Germline CDR1 is KGHSH and CDR2 is LQKENI. The CDR3 runs 13 residues. The V gene lost 5 bases and the J gene lost 8 bases, with 12 bases spanning the gap. DNA for the CDR3: TGTGCCAGCTCATCCAGTATGCGGGAAAAACTGTTTTTT. This translates into CASSSSMREKLFF.

A few counts support this clone. This chain links TRBV19 with TRBJ1-5; TRBD1 matches at 8 bases. The CDR3 is made up of 14 amino acids. The germline V gene has CDR1 LNHDA and CDR2 SQIVND (reference sequence). V lost 5 bases, J lost 7 bases, and 7 bases stayed unmatched. CDR3 amino acids: CASSRQGAGQPQHF. CDR3 nucleotides: TGTGCCAGTAGTCGGCAGGGGGCAGGGCAGCCCCAGCATTTT.

The CDR3 coding sequence is TGTGCTAGTGGTTTGCTAGGGAGAGAGACCCAGTACTTC. Its protein product is CASGLLGRETQYF. The V call is TRBV12-5, the J call TRBJ2-5; D is possibly TRBD2 (5 bases). The V gene's germline CDR1 is LGHNT and CDR2 FRNRAP. V was clipped by 2 bases and J by 4 bases, with 8 bases between them. The CDR3 spans 13 residues.